These 25 T cell receptor beta chains originate from one sample sequenced in a study of OX40 agonist ivuxolimab in advanced cancers. Assay used: immunoSEQ multiplex PCR; TCRdb lists only in-frame clones, some missing. The sample consists of tens of thousands of clones, around 80% of them appearing once. This material consisted of CD4+ or CD8+ T cells sorted from blood, taken in a trial of the OX40 agonist ivuxolimab. The receptors were sampled from an adult with an advanced solid tumor such as melanoma, head and neck, liver or kidney cancer.

The chain joins TRBV2 to TRBJ2-7; no clear D. Trimming stripped 8 bases from V and 3 bases from J, with 11 bases between. The CDR3 length is 12 residues. Germline assignment: CDR1 SNHLY and CDR2 FYNNEI. CDR3 sequence reads: CASSITGYEQYV. For the CDR3, the DNA is TGTGCCAGCTCGATTACCGGCTACGAGCAGTACGTC.

The chain carries TRBV27 and TRBJ1-4; 11 nucleotides agree with TRBD1. This CDR3 has 17 residues. V shed 6 bases and J 4 bases; nucleotides not matched to a gene: 10. Germline loops: CDR1 MNHEY, CDR2 SMNVEV (reference sequence). The CDR3 DNA sequence: TGTGCCAGCAGGCTGGACAGGGGGCGCGGGTTTAATGAAAAACTGTTTTTT. It encodes CASRLDRGRGFNEKLFF.

The chain employs TRBV9 and TRBJ2-5; 8 bases line up with TRBD2. J lost 1 base, V lost 3 bases, and 5 bases had no gene match. CDR1 is SGDLS and CDR2 is YYNGEE in the germline V gene. The CDR3 sequence is 15 residues long. The DNA for the CDR3 is TGTGCCAGCAGCGGGCTAGCGGGCCCCCAAGAGACCCAGTACTTC. It specifies CASSGLAGPQETQYF.

The CDR3 DNA is TGTGCCAGCAGCTGGGGACAGACAGATACGCAGTATTTT. Translated, it gives CASSWGQTDTQYF. J is TRBJ2-3 and V is TRBV7-2, with TRBD1 matching 7 bases. This CDR3 has 13 amino acids. CDR1 SGHTA and CDR2 FQGNSA come from the germline V gene. J lost 3 bases, V lost 4 bases, and 1 base had no gene match.

The rearrangement joins TRBV2 to TRBJ2-2; D call uncertain. CDR1 is SNHLY, CDR2 FYNNEI, per germline. V was shortened by 3 bases and J by 9 bases, with 2 bases between the two germline ends. There are 10 residues in the CDR3. CDR3 bases: TGTGCCAGCAGTGAGCGGGAGCTGTTTTTT. Residues: CASSERELFF.

The CDR3 DNA sequence: TGTGCCAGCAGCTTAGGGGCGGGAGCCTACGAGCAGTACGTC. It encodes CASSLGAGAYEQYV. The chain couples TRBV11-2 to TRBJ2-7; 7 positions agree with TRBD2. The CDR3 loop spans 14 amino acids. The germline CDR1 and CDR2 sequences are SGHAT and FQNNGV. Trimming removed 1 base from V and 2 bases from J; junction bases left unmatched: 2.

This clone was counted many times. The J gene is TRBJ1-6, the V gene TRBV28; weak D call: TRBD1 (6 bases). The CDR3 is 15 residues long. The germline V gene encodes CDR1 MDHEN and CDR2 SYDVKM. V shed 7 bases and J shed 7 bases, with 17 bases lying between them. CDR3 protein: CASIPMGHMNSPLHF. The CDR3 nucleotides read TGTGCCAGCATCCCCATGGGACATATGAATTCACCCCTCCACTTT.

The genes are TRBV28 and TRBJ2-1; a weak D match, TRBD2 (6 bases). Germline assignment: CDR1 MDHEN and CDR2 SYDVKM. V was pared by 7 bases and J by 7 bases, with 17 bases between. The CDR3 runs to 14 residues. The CDR3 nucleotides are TGTGCCAGCAAACCCTGGCGGGAAGATAATGAGCAGTTCTTC. It is translated as CASKPWREDNEQFF. The whole variable domain, filled in from reference TRBV28 and TRBJ2-1, reads DVKVTQSSRYLVKRTGEKVFLECVQDMDHENMFWYRQDPGLGLRLIYFSYDVKMKEKGDIPEGYSVSREKKERFSLILESASTNQTSMYLCASKPWREDNEQFFGPGTRLTVL.

The chain links TRBV19 to TRBJ1-6; possibly TRBD1 for D (5 bases). V dropped 7 bases and J dropped 6 bases, with 19 bases sitting between them. CDR1 LNHDA and CDR2 SQIVND come from the germline V gene (reference sequence). The CDR3 has 16 residues. The CDR3 nucleotides are TGTGCCAGTACCTCGCTGCCAGGGCGGTCTAATTCACCCCTCCACTTT. Its protein product is CASTSLPGRSNSPLHF.

This clone has just one count. V gene TRBV7-9 combines with J gene TRBJ2-3; 7 nucleotides match TRBD2. V gave up 2 bases and J gave up 4 bases; unmatched junction bases: 9. Germline CDR1 and CDR2: SEHNR and FQNEAQ (reference sequence). This CDR3 comprises 16 residues. The DNA for the CDR3 is TGTGCCAGCAGCTTAAATCGCCTGACTAGCTCAGATACGCAGTATTTT. It yields the protein CASSLNRLTSSDTQYF.

The chain carries TRBV29-1 and TRBJ1-3, with D hard to call. Trimming cost V 6 bases and J 2 bases, with 11 bases left between them. The V gene's germline CDR1 is SQVTM and CDR2 ANQGSEA. The CDR3 covers 13 residues. The CDR3 sequence is CSVPSMAGNTIYF. CDR3 sequence (DNA): TGCAGCGTCCCAAGTATGGCTGGAAACACCATATATTTT.

The rearrangement joins TRBV30 to TRBJ1-1, with TRBD1 matching over 9 bases. Germline CDR1 and CDR2: GTSNPN and SVGIG (reference sequence). The ends lost 0 bases at V and 1 base at J; junction bases unmatched: 9. CDR3 length: 17 amino acids. The CDR3 nucleotides are TGTGCCTGGAGTGTACAGGGGGCAATGAGAAGGAACACTGAAGCTTTCTTT. Amino acids: CAWSVQGAMRRNTEAFF.

To note about this clone: A junction boundary mismatches the germline segment, possibly from a read error. CDR3 protein: CASSFGPAGDTGELFF. CDR3 coding DNA: TGTGCTAGCAGCTTCGGCCCAGCGGGGGACACCGGGGAGCTGTTTTTT. The chain employs TRBV7-7 and TRBJ2-2; 8 nucleotides align to TRBD2. The germline V gene has CDR1 SSHAT and CDR2 FNYEAQ (reference sequence). The CDR3 consists of 16 residues.

About this clone itself: It is unclear where the CDR3 begins or ends on the DNA, so no DNA is shown, and the CDR3 is as TCRdb lists it. The V gene is TRBV25-1, the J gene TRBJ1-1. The CDR3 is 14 amino acids long, termini counted. Germline CDR1 reads MGHDK; CDR2 reads SYGVNS. This chain's CDR3 is CASSRAGPREEAFF.

The chain carries TRBV4-1 and TRBJ2-1, with D uncertain. The CDR3 length is 14 residues. Germline CDR1 and CDR2: MGHRA and YSYEKL. The V end lost 4 bases, the J end lost 7 bases, and 14 bases lay between the germline ends. CDR3: CASSLQALGNEQFF. CDR3 nucleotides: TGCGCCAGCAGCCTTCAAGCCCTGGGGAATGAGCAGTTCTTC.

The chain is built from TRBV28 and TRBJ2-5, with D maybe TRBD2 (5 bases). This CDR3 is built from 12 residues. Germline V gene lookup returns CDR1 MDHEN and CDR2 SYDVKM. The V end was cut by 5 bases, the J end by 7 bases, with 11 bases between. In nucleotides, the CDR3 is TGTGCCAGCAGTCCCCACCGGGGGACCCAGTACTTC. It specifies CASSPHRGTQYF.

The V call is TRBV9, the J call TRBJ2-1; TRBD2 matches at 10 bases. The V segment lost 0 bases and the J segment 7 bases; nucleotides outside the gene matches: 13. Germline CDR1 and CDR2: SGDLS and YYNGEE. The CDR3 has 18 residues. The DNA of the CDR3 is TGTGCCAGCAGCGTAGTCTCTAGCGGGGGCTCTTTTGGGAATGAGCAGTTCTTC. It is translated as CASSVVSSGGSFGNEQFF.

CDR3 sequence: CASSLEGGRGTGELFF. CDR3 DNA: TGTGCCAGCAGCCTCGAGGGCGGGAGAGGAACCGGGGAGCTGTTTTTT. This sequence joins TRBV7-3 and TRBJ2-2, with 7 bases aligning to TRBD2. The CDR3 runs to 16 residues. Germline lookup yields CDR1 SGHTA and CDR2 FQGTGA. Trimming took 5 bases from V and 5 from J; bases not matched to a gene: 11.

This chain joins TRBV5-4 and TRBJ1-2; 10 bases match TRBD1. CDR1 is SGHNT and CDR2 is YYREEE in the germline V gene (reference sequence). The CDR3 is 18 residues long. V shed 5 bases and J 3 bases; nucleotides not matched to a gene: 16. In DNA, the CDR3 is TGTGCCAGCAGGTTGTGGGGGACAGGGGTGGGTCGCTACTATGGCTACACCTTC. It yields the protein CASRLWGTGVGRYYGYTF.

The chain couples TRBV7-8 to TRBJ2-1, with 10 bases lining up with TRBD1. The CDR3 has 15 amino acids. Unmatched junction bases numbered 10, after V lost 5 bases and J lost 9 bases. Germline CDR1 SGHVS, CDR2 FQNEAQ. CDR3 DNA: TGTGCCAGCAGCCCAGGGACAGGGGTGGTCCGTGAGCAGTTCTTC. It translates to CASSPGTGVVREQFF.

The chain uses TRBV29-1 and TRBJ2-3; D not resolved. The CDR3 runs 11 residues. Trimming removed 2 bases at V and 6 bases at J, with 6 bases between. Germline CDR1 SQVTM, CDR2 ANQGSEA. The CDR3 bases are TGCAGCGTTGAATTGGGGGATACGCAGTATTTT. Protein sequence: CSVELGDTQYF.

Here the CDR3 reads CASSSGTGRGQYF. CDR3 bases: TGTGCCAGCAGCTCAGGGACAGGCCGGGGGCAGTACTTC. The chain has TRBV7-9 and TRBJ2-7; 8 nucleotides line up with TRBD1. The CDR3 covers 13 residues. Germline-derived CDR1 and CDR2 are SEHNR and FQNEAQ (reference sequence). The V and J ends lost 4 bases and 9 bases, in that order; junction bases with no gene match: 8.

The chain couples TRBV6-5 to TRBJ2-3; 8 bases are a match to TRBD2. After removal of 6 bases from V and 5 bases from J, the junction contained 4 bases not matched to a gene. The germline CDR1 and CDR2 sequences are MNHEY and SVGAGI. This CDR3 has 13 residues. The CDR3 sequence: CASRDGGGDTQYF. The CDR3 bases are TGTGCCAGCAGGGACGGGGGGGGAGATACGCAGTATTTT.

This chain links TRBV5-1 with TRBJ2-7; D gene unclear. Germline CDR1 is SGHRS and CDR2 is YFSETQ. CDR3 length: 13 amino acids. Trimming took 0 bases from V and 6 from J, leaving 10 bases between them. This CDR3 reads CASSLAVSSEQYF. Written as DNA, the CDR3 is TGCGCCAGCAGCTTGGCCGTATCATCCGAGCAGTACTTC.

The chain recombines TRBV6-5 with TRBJ2-7; TRBD2 matches at 7 bases. V shed 2 bases, J shed 2 bases, and the junction held 3 bases outside the gene matches. The CDR3 totals 14 residues. Per germline, CDR1 MNHEY and CDR2 SVGAGI. The CDR3 is CASSYASGTYEQYF. The CDR3 DNA is TGTGCCAGCAGTTACGCTAGCGGTACCTACGAGCAGTACTTC.